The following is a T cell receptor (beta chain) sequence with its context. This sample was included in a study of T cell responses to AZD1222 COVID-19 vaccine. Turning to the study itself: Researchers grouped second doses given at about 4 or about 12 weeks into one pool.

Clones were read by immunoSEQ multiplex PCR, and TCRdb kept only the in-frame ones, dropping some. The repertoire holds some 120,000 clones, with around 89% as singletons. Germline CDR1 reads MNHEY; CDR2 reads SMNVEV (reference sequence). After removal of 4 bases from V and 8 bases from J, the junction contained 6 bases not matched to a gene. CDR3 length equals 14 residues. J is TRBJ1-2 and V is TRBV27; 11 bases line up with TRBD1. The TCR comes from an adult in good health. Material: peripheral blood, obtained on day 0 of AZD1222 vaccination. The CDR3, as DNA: TGTGCCAGCAGTTCCGCGGACAGGGGGCAAGGCTACACCTTC. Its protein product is CASSSADRGQGYTF.